This TCR beta chain was identified in a study of molecular identifiers for immune sequencing clone quantification. On this clonotype: Its antigen remains unknown. A read error is possible here, since a much larger clone lies one base away.

This CDR3 spans 15 amino acids. The germline CDR1 and CDR2 sequences are SQVTM and ANQGSEA. Via MiXCR, TCRdb re-called the PCR reads, giving one row per CDR3 protein. This table holds over 70,000 distinct CDR3 sequences, 20% to 30% found once. Study-level points and caveats: The study reportedly detected spiked Jurkat TCR RNA from one cell among approximately 1 million naive cells.

The genes are TRBV29-1 and TRBJ2-5, with a possible D match to TRBD2 (5 bases). The sample comprised naive CD8+ T cells from blood, with Jurkat cell RNA spiked in. Documented subset: FACS-sorted CD8+CD4-CCR7+CD45RA+ naive T cells. This clonotype originated in a human donor in good health. Some libraries in this study had Jurkat cell RNA spiked in. The CDR3 loop reads CGVEDERLDSETQYF. Written as DNA, the CDR3 is TGCGGCGTTGAAGACGAGCGGCTAGACTCGGAGACCCAGTACTTC.